These 28 T cell receptor beta chains originate from one sample sequenced in a study of shared clonotypes between healthy human individuals. Naive CD8 cells comprised CD45RO-negative, CCR7-positively selected cells, excluding terminally differentiated effector memory CD45RA+ cells. Clones were sequenced by immunoSEQ multiplex PCR, and TCRdb holds only the in-frame ones, with some missing. This sample has about 2.1 million clones, with roughly 91% found just once. The source material was naive CD8+ T cells from PBMCs. Receptors originate from a man younger than 35 in good health. Some clones in this sample may be carry-over from other donors' samples.

With regard to this clone: Other nucleotide sequences in the sample specify the same CDR3. This sequence joins TRBV7-9 and TRBJ2-7; D not resolved. V was trimmed by 1 base and J by 3 bases, leaving 13 bases between them. This CDR3 has 15 amino acids. Looked up from germline, CDR1 is SEHNR and CDR2 is FQNEAQ (reference sequence). Here the CDR3 reads CASSLVRDRSYEQYF. The CDR3 DNA is TGTGCCAGCAGCTTAGTGAGAGACCGTAGCTACGAGCAGTACTTC.

The V call is TRBV7-9, the J call TRBJ2-2; 8 bases are a match to TRBD2. The V gene end was trimmed by 0 bases and the J gene end by 6 bases; junction bases not matched to a gene: 9. This CDR3 comprises 17 residues. Per the germline V gene, CDR1 is SEHNR and CDR2 is FQNEAQ (reference sequence). CDR3 residues: CASSLASGSERSGELFF. The CDR3 region has the DNA TGTGCCAGCAGCTTAGCCAGCGGGAGTGAGCGGTCCGGGGAGCTGTTTTTT.

The V and J genes are TRBV2 and TRBJ1-1; a possible D gene is TRBD1 (5 bases). The CDR3 runs 11 residues. Trimming took 6 bases from V and 7 from J, leaving 9 bases between them. Germline values: CDR1 SNHLY, CDR2 FYNNEI. The CDR3 loop reads CASRDTREAFF. The CDR3 DNA reads as TGTGCCAGCAGGGACACCCGTGAAGCTTTCTTT.

J is TRBJ1-2 and V is TRBV13, with D perhaps TRBD1 (5 bases). Trimming cost V 3 bases and J 2 bases, with 10 bases left between them. This CDR3 region has 14 residues. Germline lookup yields CDR1 PRHDT and CDR2 FYEKMQ (reference sequence). The CDR3 protein is CASSFRDGNYGYTF. DNA of the CDR3: TGTGCCAGCAGCTTCCGGGACGGAAACTATGGCTACACCTTC.

Written as DNA, the CDR3 is TGTGCCAGCAGCTGGGCGGCAGGAGTCTACGAGCAGTACTTC. This translates into CASSWAAGVYEQYF. V usage is TRBV13 and J usage is TRBJ2-7; D not certain. Germline assignment: CDR1 PRHDT and CDR2 FYEKMQ (reference sequence). The CDR3 is made up of 14 amino acids. V lost 4 bases and J 3 bases, leaving 13 bases between the germline ends.

The chain employs TRBV5-1 and TRBJ2-1, with TRBD2 as a possible D gene (6 bases). Trimming shortened V by 2 bases and J by 10 bases, and 16 bases separated the two germline ends. This CDR3 spans 14 amino acids. Germline CDR1 SGHRS, CDR2 YFSETQ. The CDR3 nucleotides are TGCGCCAGCAGCTTATTGGGGGGTGAGTGGGAGCAGTTCTTC. As protein: CASSLLGGEWEQFF.

The rearrangement joins TRBV4-3 to TRBJ2-2; 13 positions agree with TRBD2. J lost 7 bases, V lost 3 bases, and 8 bases had no gene match. The CDR3 spans 17 residues. The germline gives CDR1 LGHNA, CDR2 YSLEER. CDR3 sequence (DNA): TGCGCCAGCAGCCACGCCACTAGCGGGAGGGCCAGCGGGGAGCTGTTTTTT. It specifies CASSHATSGRASGELFF.

Turning to this clone: An end of the junction does not agree with germline; a read error may underlie this. The chain links TRBV4-2 to TRBJ2-1; no clear D. The germline V gene encodes CDR1 LGHNA and CDR2 YNFKEQ. The CDR3 extends over 14 amino acids. CDR3 nucleotide sequence: TGTGCCAGCAGCCAAGATATTAGCTACGATGAGCAGTTCTTC. Translated, it gives CASSQDISYDEQFF.

The J gene is TRBJ2-1, the V gene TRBV2; no clear D gene. V dropped 1 base and J dropped 4 bases, with 11 bases sitting between them. CDR1 is SNHLY and CDR2 is FYNNEI in the germline V gene. The CDR3 consists of 15 residues. CDR3 bases: TGTGCCAGCAGTGAAGGGGTAGAATATTACAATGAGCAGTTCTTC. It specifies CASSEGVEYYNEQFF.

This clone has only a few counts. The chain combines TRBV19 with TRBJ1-1; no definite D call. V shed 2 bases and J shed 8 bases, with 18 bases lying between them. CDR1 is LNHDA and CDR2 is SQIVND in the germline V gene (reference sequence). The CDR3 is 15 residues long. The CDR3 nucleotides are TGTGCCAGTAGTATAAACGCCATGACGGTCGTAGAAGCTTTCTTT. Protein: CASSINAMTVVEAFF.

The count of this clone is one. The chain combines TRBV19 with TRBJ2-3, with no clear D. Germline V gene sequence: CDR1 LNHDA, CDR2 SQIVND (reference sequence). The V end lost 3 bases, the J end lost 6 bases, and 19 bases lay between the germline ends. The CDR3 covers 16 residues. The CDR3 spells CASSMIGSTTLDTQYF. Here the CDR3 DNA reads TGTGCCAGTAGTATGATCGGGTCCACTACGCTTGATACGCAGTATTTT.

Remarks on this clone: The sample carries other DNA sequences with the same CDR3. For the CDR3, the DNA is TGTGCCAGTAGTGCTTACACCGGGGAGCTGTTTTTT. Its protein is CASSAYTGELFF. The chain uses TRBV19 and TRBJ2-2; D gene unclear. The ends were cut back, 5 bases at V and 3 bases at J, with 4 bases in the middle. Germline-derived CDR1 and CDR2 are LNHDA and SQIVND (reference sequence). The CDR3 has 12 residues.

The CDR3 reads CASSELAAHIYEQYF. Here the CDR3 DNA reads TGTGCCAGCAGCGAACTAGCGGCACACATTTACGAGCAGTACTTC. This chain connects TRBV11-2 to TRBJ2-7; 8 bases map to TRBD2. Germline V gene lookup returns CDR1 SGHAT and CDR2 FQNNGV. V shed 5 bases, J shed 4 bases, and the junction held 10 bases outside the gene matches. The CDR3 covers 15 residues.

Remarks on this clone: Other DNA sequences within the sample encode an identical CDR3. The CDR3 here is CASSLGGQGYEQYF. The CDR3 DNA reads as TGCGCCAGCAGCTTGGGGGGACAGGGGTACGAGCAGTACTTC. The chain carries TRBV5-1 and TRBJ2-7, with TRBD1 identical over 10 bases. The V gene's germline CDR1 is SGHRS and CDR2 YFSETQ. The CDR3 runs 14 residues. The junction had 1 base not matched to a gene; V was cut back by 0 bases and J by 4 bases.

The chain employs TRBV5-1 and TRBJ1-1; weak D call: TRBD1 (5 bases). The CDR3 length is 13 residues. V was pared by 5 bases and J by 3 bases, with 11 bases between. Germline assignment: CDR1 SGHRS and CDR2 YFSETQ. The CDR3 bases are TGCGCCAGCAGGGGGGTTCATGACACTGAAGCTTTCTTT. Translating gives CASRGVHDTEAFF.

The chain combines TRBV5-1 with TRBJ2-1; D uncertain. Trimming left V 6 bases short and J 0 bases short, with 13 bases between. The length of the CDR3 is 15 residues. Germline CDR1 SGHRS, CDR2 YFSETQ. CDR3 in DNA: TGCGCCAGCACCCCTGACCCGAGCTCCTACAATGAGCAGTTCTTC. The encoded protein is CASTPDPSSYNEQFF.

The chain links TRBV25-1 to TRBJ1-5; tentatively, D is TRBD1 (6 bases). Trimming took 7 bases from V and 11 from J, leaving 24 bases between them. Germline CDR1 and CDR2: MGHDK and SYGVNS. The CDR3 is made up of 15 amino acids. The CDR3 reads CASKLPGEQGMAQHF. In DNA form, the CDR3 reads TGTGCCAGCAAGCTCCCAGGGGAGCAGGGGATGGCCCAGCATTTT.

The V gene is TRBV7-9, the J gene TRBJ2-5; D is undetermined. The CDR3 is 13 residues long. Germline lookup yields CDR1 SEHNR and CDR2 FQNEAQ (reference sequence). Trimming removed 5 bases from V and 5 bases from J, with 12 bases in between. The CDR3 DNA reads TGTGCCAGCAGCCTACCCGGAGAGGAGACCCAGTACTTC. It is translated as CASSLPGEETQYF.

A single count supports this clone. The rearrangement joins TRBV6-5 to TRBJ2-1; TRBD1 is a possible D gene (6 bases). Germline lookup yields CDR1 MNHEY and CDR2 SVGAGI. V lost 0 bases and J 4 bases, leaving 10 bases between the germline ends. CDR3 length: 15 residues. CDR3 bases: TGTGCCAGCAGTTACTCACTCGGACAGTACAATGAGCAGTTCTTC. It encodes CASSYSLGQYNEQFF.

The chain is built from TRBV29-1 and TRBJ2-5; D gene uncertain. The CDR3 loop spans 16 amino acids. The germline V and J ends were trimmed by 0 bases and 5 bases, with 19 bases remaining between them. Germline values: CDR1 SQVTM, CDR2 ANQGSEA. The CDR3 DNA sequence: TGCAGCGTTGAAGATCAAGGAACTTACGAGGTGGAGACCCAGTACTTC. The encoded protein is CSVEDQGTYEVETQYF.

With regard to this clone: Other DNA sequences from this sample encode an identical CDR3 as well. The chain carries TRBV9 and TRBJ2-1; no definite D call. The CDR3 length is 12 residues. CDR1 SGDLS and CDR2 YYNGEE come from the germline V gene. V gave up 3 bases and J gave up 3 bases, with 4 bases separating them. CDR3 amino acids: CASSGDYNEQFF. DNA of the CDR3: TGTGCCAGCAGCGGGGACTACAATGAGCAGTTCTTC.

The V call is TRBV29-1, the J call TRBJ2-3; TRBD1 or TRBD2 may be the D gene (5 bases each). The CDR3 has 10 amino acids. V was clipped by 4 bases and J by 11 bases, with 10 bases between them. The germline CDR1 and CDR2 sequences are SQVTM and ANQGSEA. The CDR3 DNA reads as TGCAGCGTTGTCAGGGAGATGCAGTATTTT. Protein: CSVVREMQYF.

On this clone: Other DNA sequences of this sample code for an identical CDR3. The chain is built from TRBV7-9 and TRBJ1-5; no definite D call. The CDR3 spans 13 residues. The germline gives CDR1 SEHNR, CDR2 FQNEAQ (reference sequence). Trimming took 1 base from V and 7 from J, leaving 8 bases between them. The CDR3 DNA reads as TGTGCCAGCAGCTTAGGCGAATACCAGCCCCAGCATTTT. Protein sequence: CASSLGEYQPQHF.

This clone was found once. V usage is TRBV7-9 and J usage is TRBJ2-7, with unresolved D. Germline V gene data show CDR1 as SEHNR and CDR2 as FQNEAQ (reference sequence). Deletions cut 7 bases from V and 2 bases from J, with 9 bases between. The CDR3 covers 12 residues. As DNA, the CDR3 is TGTGCCAGCACCTCCGCCCCCTACGAGCAGTACTTC. This sequence encodes CASTSAPYEQYF.

This sequence joins TRBV28 and TRBJ2-7; tentative D call: TRBD1 (6 bases). Trimming left V 7 bases short and J 1 base short, with 11 bases between. Germline V gene lookup returns CDR1 MDHEN and CDR2 SYDVKM. CDR3 size: 13 residues. Written as DNA, the CDR3 is TGTGCCAGCACCCACGGACAGTCCTACGAGCAGTACTTC. This gives the protein CASTHGQSYEQYF.

V gene TRBV6-1 combines with J gene TRBJ2-7; D is unresolved. Looked up from germline, CDR1 is MNHNS and CDR2 is SASEGT. This CDR3 comprises 11 residues. Deletions cut 1 base from V and 8 bases from J, with 6 bases between. The CDR3 DNA follows: TGTGCCAGCAGTGAAGGGTGGAAGCAGTACTTC. Translation gives CASSEGWKQYF.

This clone was seen more than once but under ten times. The chain has TRBV23-1 and TRBJ1-1; D is uncertain. TRBV23-1 is marked as an open reading frame, function uncertain. The CDR3 consists of 10 residues. CDR3 in amino acids: CVSCRKKAFF. CDR3 DNA: TGCGTCTCTTGTCGGAAGAAAGCTTTCTTT.

The chain couples TRBV18 to TRBJ2-7; 8 nucleotides align to TRBD1. Germline CDR1 and CDR2: KGHSH and LQKENI. The CDR3 has 16 residues. V lost 3 bases, J lost 4 bases, and 11 bases stayed unmatched. The CDR3 protein is CASSPISGRGLYEQYF. The CDR3 nucleotides read TGTGCCAGCTCACCGATATCTGGCAGGGGGCTATACGAGCAGTACTTC.